A single sample gave rise to the 2 T cell receptor beta chains below, sequenced in a study of T cell responses to AZD1222 COVID-19 vaccine. Assay: immunoSEQ multiplex PCR; the TCRdb copy retains only in-frame clones and omits some. The sample data list under 150,000 clones. The sample was peripheral blood. The source of these receptors is an adult in good health.

The rearrangement joins TRBV4-1 to TRBJ1-4, with 8 bases aligning to TRBD1. V trimming: 4 bases; J trimming: 7 bases; junction bases outside the gene matches: 2. This CDR3 has 13 amino acids. Per germline, CDR1 MGHRA and CDR2 YSYEKL. In nucleotides, the CDR3 is TGCGCCAGCAGCCTTGGACAGGGTGAAAAACTGTTTTTT. It encodes CASSLGQGEKLFF.

The V and J genes are TRBV9 and TRBJ1-1; D gene ambiguous. V dropped 0 bases and J dropped 6 bases, with 12 bases sitting between them. This CDR3 region has 14 residues. Germline V gives CDR1 SGDLS, CDR2 YYNGEE. The CDR3 DNA reads as TGTGCCAGCAGCGTAGGGGGTGTGGGCGCTGAAGCTTTCTTT. Amino acids: CASSVGGVGAEAFF.